A single sample is the source of the 14 T cell receptor beta chains below, sequenced in a study of blood T cell repertoires in COVID-19. Some clones are missing from TCRdb's copy, which holds only in-frame ones; the method was immunoSEQ multiplex PCR. The repertoire holds about 260,000 clones, with around 78% as singletons. Sequenced material: peripheral blood. Receptors were obtained from a man in his sixties who had recovered from COVID-19.

The chain carries TRBV19 and TRBJ2-5, with TRBD2 identical over 14 bases. The CDR3 has 16 residues. Germline V gene lookup returns CDR1 LNHDA and CDR2 SQIVND (reference sequence). V gave up 5 bases and J gave up 3 bases; unmatched junction bases: 5. The CDR3 reads CASSPPTSGREETQYF. The CDR3 DNA follows: TGTGCCAGTAGTCCACCGACTAGCGGGAGGGAAGAGACCCAGTACTTC.

V usage is TRBV7-8 and J usage is TRBJ2-3; TRBD2 matches at 12 bases. Losses at the gene ends were 5 bases for V and 0 bases for J; bases not matched to a gene: 12. Germline loops: CDR1 SGHVS, CDR2 FQNEAQ. The CDR3 length is 19 residues. This CDR3 reads CASSPRLAGVLTSTDTQYF. The CDR3 nucleotides are TGTGCCAGCAGCCCGCGACTAGCGGGGGTGCTCACTAGCACAGATACGCAGTATTTT.

The rearrangement joins TRBV5-4 to TRBJ1-4; perhaps TRBD1 as D (5 bases). Per the germline V gene, CDR1 is SGHNT and CDR2 is YYREEE (reference sequence). The CDR3 extends over 18 amino acids. V was pared by 0 bases and J by 1 base, with 16 bases between. DNA of the CDR3: TGTGCCAGCAGCTTGGCAAGGGGCGGAGTTGGAACTAATGAAAAACTGTTTTTT. Encoded protein: CASSLARGGVGTNEKLFF.

The gene calls are TRBV7-8 and TRBJ2-4; 9 bases agree with TRBD1. The germline V gene encodes CDR1 SGHVS and CDR2 FQNEAQ. V was clipped by 5 bases and J by 6 bases; unmatched bases: 8. This CDR3 comprises 15 residues. As DNA, the CDR3 is TGTGCCAGCAGCGATGGGGACAGGGTTGGAAACATTCAGTACTTC. The encoded protein is CASSDGDRVGNIQYF.

This clone occurred once. The chain employs TRBV6-6 and TRBJ2-7; 11 nucleotides agree with TRBD2. V was pared by 7 bases and J by 0 bases, with 5 bases of the junction left unmatched. Germline V gene lookup returns CDR1 MNHNY and CDR2 SVGAGI (reference sequence). The CDR3 is 15 residues long. CDR3 DNA: TGTGCCAGCAAATATGGGACTAGCGGCTCCTACGAGCAGTACTTC. As protein: CASKYGTSGSYEQYF.

The V call is TRBV18, the J call TRBJ1-4, with 10 bases aligning to TRBD1. CDR3 size: 14 residues. CDR1 is KGHSH and CDR2 is LQKENI in the germline V gene. Germline trimming cut 4 bases from V and 7 bases from J; bases unmatched to any gene: 3. The CDR3: CASSLRDRGEKLFF. The CDR3, as DNA: TGTGCCAGCTCACTCCGGGACAGGGGTGAAAAACTGTTTTTT.

CDR3 sequence: CAWRGRTGRFYGYTF. The CDR3, as DNA: TGTGCCTGGAGGGGGAGGACAGGTCGTTTCTATGGCTACACCTTC. This chain joins TRBV30 and TRBJ1-2; TRBD1 agrees at 7 bases. The germline gives CDR1 GTSNPN, CDR2 SVGIG (reference sequence). This CDR3 is built from 15 residues. Trimming cost V 3 bases and J 4 bases; bases outside gene matches: 11.

In its sample, this clone was seen once. The V gene is TRBV7-9, the J gene TRBJ1-1; D uncertain. Trimming removed 2 bases from V and 1 base from J, with 20 bases in between. Germline V lookup: CDR1 SEHNR, CDR2 FQNEAQ (reference sequence). There are 18 residues in the CDR3. This CDR3 is CASSLIHMRLYSNTEAFF. CDR3 in DNA: TGTGCCAGCAGCTTAATACATATGAGGTTATATTCGAACACTGAAGCTTTCTTT.

This chain links TRBV7-6 with TRBJ2-7; perhaps TRBD2 as D (7 bases). Germline values: CDR1 SGHVS, CDR2 FNYEAQ. V dropped 6 bases and J dropped 0 bases, with 15 bases sitting between them. The CDR3 sequence is 15 residues long. CDR3 protein: CASRKGGGSSYEQYF. The CDR3 DNA reads TGTGCCAGCAGGAAGGGGGGCGGGAGCTCCTACGAGCAGTACTTC.

The chain carries TRBV4-1 and TRBJ1-2; tentative D call: TRBD1 (6 bases). The germline gives CDR1 MGHRA, CDR2 YSYEKL. Trimming left V 0 bases short and J 7 bases short, with 9 bases between. This CDR3 has 13 residues. The CDR3 protein is CASSQEGARGYTF. The DNA of the CDR3 is TGCGCCAGCAGCCAAGAGGGGGCGCGTGGCTACACCTTC.

J is TRBJ1-4 and V is TRBV5-6, with 9 nucleotides matching TRBD1. The CDR3 has 13 amino acids. The V gene end was trimmed by 5 bases and the J gene end by 7 bases; junction bases not matched to a gene: 3. Germline CDR1 reads SGHDT; CDR2 reads YYEEEE. The DNA for the CDR3 is TGTGCCAGCAGTGACAGGGGGTTTGAAAAACTGTTTTTT. This translates into CASSDRGFEKLFF.

The CDR3: CASSLGLGGQGRYGYTF. CDR3 in DNA: TGTGCCAGCAGCTTAGGGTTGGGAGGACAGGGACGCTATGGCTACACCTTC. This sequence joins TRBV7-2 and TRBJ1-2; TRBD1 matches 8 bases. This CDR3 is 17 amino acids long. Trimming cost V 1 base and J 4 bases; bases outside gene matches: 11. CDR1 SGHTA and CDR2 FQGNSA come from the germline V gene.

The chain couples TRBV29-1 to TRBJ2-7; TRBD2 aligns across 10 bases. J gave up 6 bases and V 5 bases, and 10 bases lay outside the gene matches. Germline loops: CDR1 SQVTM, CDR2 ANQGSEA. CDR3 length: 14 amino acids. CDR3 sequence: CSVRPSGSLAEQYF. CDR3 coding DNA: TGCAGCGTTCGGCCTAGCGGGAGTTTGGCCGAGCAGTACTTC.

CDR3 in amino acids: CASSPRDKPGYEQYF. Here the CDR3 DNA reads TGTGCCAGCTCACCCCGGGACAAACCCGGCTACGAGCAGTACTTC. The V gene is TRBV18, the J gene TRBJ2-7, with a tentative D call TRBD1 (6 bases). Trimming left V 3 bases short and J 3 bases short, with 15 bases between. The CDR3 consists of 15 residues. The germline V gene encodes CDR1 KGHSH and CDR2 LQKENI. Combining the CDR3 with reference TRBV18 and TRBJ2-7 gives the whole variable domain NAGVMQNPRHLVRRRGQEARLRCSPMKGHSHVYWYRQLPEEGLKFMVYLQKENIIDESGMPKERFSAEFPKEGPSILRIQQVVRGDSAAYFCASSPRDKPGYEQYFGPGTRLTVT.